A single sample gave rise to the 2 T cell receptor beta chains below, sequenced in a study of shared clonotypes between healthy human individuals. Profiling relied on immunoSEQ multiplex PCR, and the TCRdb table lists in-frame clones only, not all of them. This table has about 490,000 clones, approximately 84% appearing once. The sequenced sample was PBMCs. The receptors were sampled from a woman aged 40 to 50 in good health. Some clones in this sample may be carry-over from other donors' samples.

This clone occurred many times. The chain links TRBV9 to TRBJ2-7; the match to TRBD2 covers 7 bases. The CDR3 spans 16 residues. CDR1 is SGDLS and CDR2 is YYNGEE in the germline V gene. The J segment lost 0 bases and the V segment lost 0 bases, leaving 6 bases of the junction unmatched. In nucleotides, the CDR3 is TGTGCCAGCAGCGTAGAGGTGGGGGGGAGCTCCTACGAGCAGTACTTC. It translates to CASSVEVGGSSYEQYF.

On this clone: A far larger clone differs by one base, so this is likely a read error. J is TRBJ1-3 and V is TRBV6-1; the match to TRBD1 covers 7 bases. From germline, CDR1 is MNHNS and CDR2 SASEGT. The CDR3 has 15 amino acids. CDR3 sequence (DNA): TGTGCCGGCAGAGAAGCAGGGGGTGACGGAAACACCATATATTTT. This sequence encodes CAGREAGGDGNTIYF.